This T cell receptor (beta chain) was identified in a study of blood T cell repertoires in COVID-19. Study context: Samples taken during acute and convalescent COVID-19 were collected in the United States, Italy and Spain. Sample material is recorded as cDNA or gDNA derived from T cells, B-cell-depleted T cells, or PBMCs.

CDR1 and CDR2 from the germline V gene are SGHRS and YFSETQ. V was cut by 3 bases and J by 6 bases, with 17 bases left in between. This CDR3 contains 15 residues. Per the authors' pipeline: How many nucleated cells were present was estimated from reference gene primer amplification. Libraries were prepared by immunoSEQ multiplex PCR; TCRdb keeps only in-frame clonotypes and omits some of them. The DNA gave D and trimming, while V, J and clone size come from that table. The sample records more than 95,000 clones, roughly 80% being singletons. The chain carries TRBV5-1 and TRBJ2-3; D possibly corresponds to TRBD2 (5 bases). The source of this sequence is a man in his 60s with acute or convalescent COVID-19. Sequenced input: peripheral blood. CDR3 in DNA: TGCGCCAGCAGCTCAGGACTCGCTATGGTGGATACGCAGTATTTT. This codes for CASSSGLAMVDTQYF.